The TCR beta chain described here comes from a study of cytomegalovirus exposure and HLA in healthy donors. This clone was observed a handful of times. Its antigen is unidentified. There are 13 residues in the CDR3. Per germline, CDR1 LNHDA and CDR2 SQIVND (reference sequence). Trimming removed 7 bases at V and 0 bases at J, with 7 bases between. The PCR was carried out with 60 Vbeta primers and 13 Jbeta primers. Sequencing was performed with immunoSEQ multiplex PCR; in TCRdb, only in-frame clones are kept and a portion is missing. The repertoire holds around 71,000 clones, with 65% to 70% as singletons. Healthy bone marrow donors made up the donor group. Findings and limits, study-wide: As a later analysis showed, a missense DCLRE1C variant was linked to trimming of TCR beta V- and J-genes. In a later analysis, compared with equally common non-associated chains, HLA-associated beta chains were more expanded. Reportedly, fewer N-insertions than the approximately 680-donor mean appeared in an Asian-associated ancestry cluster in a later analysis.

This TCR derives from a male donor in good health and CMV-seropositive. Sequenced sample: PBMCs. This chain joins TRBV19 and TRBJ1-3; D not certain. The CDR3 DNA sequence: TGTGCCAGTATGGTGAGCTCTGGAAACACCATATATTTT. The encoded protein is CASMVSSGNTIYF. Combining the CDR3 with reference TRBV19 and TRBJ1-3 gives the whole variable domain DGGITQSPKYLFRKEGQNVTLSCEQNLNHDAMYWYRQDPGQGLRLIYYSQIVNDFQKGDIAEGYSVSREKKESFPLTVTSAQKNPTAFYLCASMVSSGNTIYFGEGSWLTVV.